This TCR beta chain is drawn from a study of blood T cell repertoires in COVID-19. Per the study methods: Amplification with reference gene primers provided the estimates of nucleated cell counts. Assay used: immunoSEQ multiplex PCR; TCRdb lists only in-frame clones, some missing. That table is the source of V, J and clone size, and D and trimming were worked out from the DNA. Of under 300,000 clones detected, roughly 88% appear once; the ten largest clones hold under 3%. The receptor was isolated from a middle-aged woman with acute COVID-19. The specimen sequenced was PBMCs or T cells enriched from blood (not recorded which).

The CDR3 is CASSQATGGGEAFF. The CDR3, as DNA: TGCGCCAGCAGCCAAGCCACAGGGGGGGGTGAAGCTTTCTTT. The chain joins TRBV4-1 to TRBJ1-1; 8 nucleotides align to TRBD1. CDR3 length: 14 amino acids. Germline-derived CDR1 and CDR2 are MGHRA and YSYEKL. Trimming cost V 1 base and J 7 bases; bases outside gene matches: 5.